This TCR beta chain is from a study of CD8 T cells in ankylosing spondylitis (dated by TCRdb to 2016 to 2017). Looking at the study overall: To find TCR variants linked to disease, the study profiled T cell receptor beta repertoires in ankylosing spondylitis patients and healthy donors. The whole study cohort included 85 to 120 healthy donors and 20 to 25 ankylosing spondylitis patients. Peripheral blood samples were taken, and synovial fluid was additionally collected from ankylosing spondylitis patients.

The run used an Illumina HiSeq 2500. TCR beta libraries were prepared by quantitative 5'-RACE with molecular barcodes. The authors' analysis ran thus. Disease-linked TCR variants were identified with a new computational method built on a probabilistic model of VDJ rearrangement. Clones were called with MiXCR by TCRdb after fastp trimmed the public reads at Q25, and only in-frame beta chains were retained. Rows are combined by CDR3 protein, so each entry shows the most common genes and DNA. It is TCRdb's table, rather than the study itself, that gives the V and J calls and clone size. The sample table holds roughly 150,000 distinct CDR3 sequences, of which more than 5.5% were seen once. Roughly 12% of the sample comes from the top ten. Results and caveats for the whole study, not just this receptor: In peripheral blood, the disease-linked clones were found at relatively low frequencies and had a CD8+ phenotype. Some TCR beta motif variants had previously been reported in synovial fluid and blood of reactive arthritis patients, which suggested common disease-initiation mechanisms. A TCR beta motif of seven or eight highly homologous amino acid variants appeared characteristic of blood from ankylosing spondylitis patients. According to the report, matched synovial fluid samples from ankylosing spondylitis patients were significantly enriched for the disease-linked clones.

Ten or more counts support this clonotype. Its target antigen remains unknown. No clone much larger than this one lies a single base away; base qualities are absent. This TCR came from a female donor with ankylosing spondylitis or in good health (not recorded which). Sequenced material: blood, either unsorted or a sorted T cell fraction (not recorded which).

The nucleotide sequence is given as TGTGCCAGCAGCTTAGAATTAGGAAACAATGAGCAGTTCTTC. This encodes CASSLELGNNEQFF. The chain uses TRBV7-9 and TRBJ2-1, with the D gene too uncertain to name. V is pared back by 1 base and J by 5 bases, with 9 bases lying between the germline termini. The CDR3 goes from the cysteine to the phenylalanine over 14 residues. Here the CDR3 DNA is all that survives: 42 bases in frame from base 1. The germline V gene encodes CDR1 SEHNR and CDR2 FQNEAQ (reference sequence).